Included here is one TCR beta chain sequence, with context. These data come from a study of OX40 agonist ivuxolimab in advanced cancers. TCRdb's copy holds only in-frame clones and misses some; the assay was immunoSEQ multiplex PCR. The table has 35,000 to 45,000 clones, around two thirds seen once. Looked up from germline, CDR1 is LGHNA and CDR2 is YNFKEQ. V gave up 4 bases and J gave up 9 bases, with 19 bases separating them. This CDR3 spans 15 amino acids. The source of this sequence is an adult with an advanced solid tumor such as melanoma, head and neck, liver or kidney cancer. The chain carries TRBV4-2 and TRBJ2-1; D tentatively reads TRBD1 or TRBD2 (6 bases each). Sequences were derived from CD4+ or CD8+ T cells sorted from blood, sampled in a trial of the OX40 agonist ivuxolimab. The CDR3 loop is CASSPGGGLVGEQFF. CDR3 in DNA: TGTGCCAGCAGCCCGGGTGGGGGGCTTGTTGGTGAGCAGTTCTTC.